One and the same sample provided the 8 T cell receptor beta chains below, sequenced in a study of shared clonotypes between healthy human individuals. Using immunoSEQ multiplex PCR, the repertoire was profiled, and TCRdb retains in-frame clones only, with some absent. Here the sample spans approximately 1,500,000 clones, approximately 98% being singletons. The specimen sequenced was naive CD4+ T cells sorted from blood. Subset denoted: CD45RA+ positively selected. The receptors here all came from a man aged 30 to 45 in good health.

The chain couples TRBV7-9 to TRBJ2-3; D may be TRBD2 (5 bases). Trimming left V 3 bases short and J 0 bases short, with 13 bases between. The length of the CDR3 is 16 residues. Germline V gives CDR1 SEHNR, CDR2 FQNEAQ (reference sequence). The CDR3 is CASSLAGLGSTDTQYF. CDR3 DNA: TGTGCCAGCAGCTTGGCGGGCTTAGGGAGCACAGATACGCAGTATTTT.

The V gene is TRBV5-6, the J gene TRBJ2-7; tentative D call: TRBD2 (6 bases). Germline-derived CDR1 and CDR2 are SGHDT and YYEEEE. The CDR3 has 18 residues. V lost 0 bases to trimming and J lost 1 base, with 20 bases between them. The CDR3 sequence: CASSLEYGRWTTSYEQYF. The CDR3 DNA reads TGTGCCAGCAGCTTGGAGTACGGTCGTTGGACTACTTCCTACGAGCAGTACTTC.

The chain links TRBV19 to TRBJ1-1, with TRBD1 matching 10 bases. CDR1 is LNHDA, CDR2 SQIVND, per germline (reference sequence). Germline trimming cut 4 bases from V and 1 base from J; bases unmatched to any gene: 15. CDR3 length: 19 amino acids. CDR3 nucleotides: TGTGCCAGTAGTAGGGCGCCCGACAGGGGGCAAGGTGGGAACACTGAAGCTTTCTTT. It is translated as CASSRAPDRGQGGNTEAFF.

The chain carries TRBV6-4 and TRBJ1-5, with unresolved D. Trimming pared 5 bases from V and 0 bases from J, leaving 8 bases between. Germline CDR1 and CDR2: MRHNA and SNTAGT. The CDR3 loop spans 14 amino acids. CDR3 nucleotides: TGTGCCAGCAGTAGGGAATATAGCAATCAGCCCCAGCATTTT. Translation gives CASSREYSNQPQHF.

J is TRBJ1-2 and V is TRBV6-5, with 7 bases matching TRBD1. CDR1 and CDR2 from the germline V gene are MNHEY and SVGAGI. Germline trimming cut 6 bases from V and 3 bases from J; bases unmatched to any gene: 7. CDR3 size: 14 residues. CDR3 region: CASRPPGQYYGYTF. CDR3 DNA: TGTGCCAGCAGGCCTCCGGGACAGTACTATGGCTACACCTTC.

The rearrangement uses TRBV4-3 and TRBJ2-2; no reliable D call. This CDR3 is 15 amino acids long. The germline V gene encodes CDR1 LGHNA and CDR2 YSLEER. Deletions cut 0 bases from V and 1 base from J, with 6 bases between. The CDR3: CASSQDLVNTGELFF. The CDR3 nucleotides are TGCGCCAGCAGCCAAGACTTGGTGAACACCGGGGAGCTGTTTTTT.

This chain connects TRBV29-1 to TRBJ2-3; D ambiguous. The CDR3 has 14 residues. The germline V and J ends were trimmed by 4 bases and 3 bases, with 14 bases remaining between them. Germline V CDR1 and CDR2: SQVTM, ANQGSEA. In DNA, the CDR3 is TGCAGCGTTGGCCTTCCATTGGGTACAGATACGCAGTATTTT. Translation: CSVGLPLGTDTQYF.

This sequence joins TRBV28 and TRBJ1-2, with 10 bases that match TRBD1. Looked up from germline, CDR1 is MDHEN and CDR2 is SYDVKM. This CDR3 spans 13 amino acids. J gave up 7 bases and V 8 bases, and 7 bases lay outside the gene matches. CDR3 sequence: CASGPGQGIGYTF. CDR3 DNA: TGTGCCAGCGGACCGGGACAGGGGATTGGCTACACCTTC.